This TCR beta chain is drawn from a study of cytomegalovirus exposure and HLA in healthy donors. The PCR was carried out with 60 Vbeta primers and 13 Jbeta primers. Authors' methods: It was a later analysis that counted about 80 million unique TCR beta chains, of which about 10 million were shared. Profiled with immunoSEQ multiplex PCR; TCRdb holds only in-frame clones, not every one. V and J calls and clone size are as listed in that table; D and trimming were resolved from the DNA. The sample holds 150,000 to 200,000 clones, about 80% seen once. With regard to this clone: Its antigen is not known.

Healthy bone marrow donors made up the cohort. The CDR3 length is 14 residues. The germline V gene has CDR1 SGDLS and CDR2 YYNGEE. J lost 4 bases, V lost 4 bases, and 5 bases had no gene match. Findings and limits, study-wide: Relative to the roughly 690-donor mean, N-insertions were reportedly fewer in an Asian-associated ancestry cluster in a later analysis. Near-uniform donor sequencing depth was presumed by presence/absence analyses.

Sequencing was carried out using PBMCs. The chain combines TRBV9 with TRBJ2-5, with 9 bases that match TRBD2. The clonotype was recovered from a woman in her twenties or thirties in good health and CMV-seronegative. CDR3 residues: CASSPGTSRETQYF. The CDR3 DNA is TGTGCCAGCAGCCCCGGGACTAGCAGAGAGACCCAGTACTTC.